Listed here are 22 T cell receptor beta chains from one sample, sequenced in a study of blood T cells in healthy people across ages. A J-beta primer mix and a sample-barcoded 5' primer were used in a second PCR of about 6 to 12 cycles. TCRdb redid the calling of the 5' RACE reads with MiXCR, one entry per CDR3 protein. The sample holds under 1,000,000 distinct CDR3 sequences, roughly 46% seen once. Sequenced material: blood. These receptors all stem from a man older than 75 in good health.

The CDR3 region is CASSQGGQGQETQYF. The CDR3 region has the DNA TGTGCCAGCAGCCAAGGGGGACAGGGGCAAGAGACCCAGTACTTC. The V and J genes are TRBV7-3 and TRBJ2-5, with TRBD1 matching 10 bases. The germline V gene encodes CDR1 SGHTA and CDR2 FQGTGA. The junction had 5 bases not matched to a gene; V was cut back by 5 bases and J by 2 bases. The CDR3 has 15 residues.

This chain uses TRBV15 with TRBJ2-1; perhaps TRBD1 as D (6 bases). CDR1 is LNHNV, CDR2 YYDKDF, per germline (reference sequence). Trimming shortened V by 0 bases and J by 7 bases, and 10 bases separated the two germline ends. The CDR3 runs to 14 residues. The CDR3 region has the DNA TGTGCCACCAGCAGAGATTACAGGGATAATGAGCAGTTCTTC. It specifies CATSRDYRDNEQFF.

The chain links TRBV5-5 to TRBJ2-1, with 10 bases matching TRBD1. The V and J ends lost 4 bases and 2 bases, in that order; junction bases with no gene match: 15. Germline V gene sequence: CDR1 SGHKS, CDR2 YYEKEE (reference sequence). This CDR3 region has 19 residues. The CDR3 loop reads CASSARPGTGEITYNEQFF. In nucleotides, the CDR3 is TGTGCCAGCAGCGCCCGTCCCGGGACAGGGGAAATAACCTACAATGAGCAGTTCTTC.

The chain couples TRBV20-1 to TRBJ2-7, with 7 bases that match TRBD2. The CDR3 covers 14 residues. Germline CDR1 and CDR2: DFQATT and SNEGSKA (reference sequence). Trimming cost V 5 bases and J 3 bases; bases outside gene matches: 10. CDR3: CSAGEGGRYYEQYF. The CDR3, as DNA: TGCAGTGCTGGGGAGGGCGGGCGGTACTACGAGCAGTACTTC.

This clonotype was seen a handful of times. This chain links TRBV29-1 with TRBJ2-7, with D possibly TRBD1 on 6 matching bases. The DNA matches TRBJ2-5 better at its end, which makes the J call doubtful. The CDR3 is 12 amino acids. The germline gives CDR1 SQVTM, CDR2 ANQGSEA. The CDR3 is CSDTAQGETQYF. The CDR3 DNA reads as TGCAGCGACACTGCCCAGGGGGAGACCCAGTACTTC.

The sample holds many counts of this clonotype. The V call is TRBV7-2, the J call TRBJ2-5; 9 bases are a match to TRBD2. Germline trimming cut 1 base from V and 5 bases from J; bases unmatched to any gene: 14. This CDR3 region has 18 residues. Germline assignment: CDR1 SGHTA and CDR2 FQGNSA. CDR3 nucleotides: TGTGCCAGCAGCTTAGGAGGTAGCGGGAGTTCCCTCCGGGAGACCCAGTACTTC. Protein product: CASSLGGSGSSLRETQYF.

The chain carries TRBV4-2 and TRBJ2-5, with 8 bases that match TRBD2. This CDR3 is 18 amino acids long. The trim removed 0 bases at V and 4 bases at J, leaving 13 bases unmatched. Germline V gene lookup returns CDR1 LGHNA and CDR2 YNFKEQ. In nucleotides, the CDR3 is TGTGCCAGCAGCCAAGATCGGTGGGCAGCGGGAGCGCTAGAGACCCAGTACTTC. Translated, it gives CASSQDRWAAGALETQYF.

The sample holds many counts of this clonotype. J is TRBJ2-7 and V is TRBV21-1; the DNA was not compared with TRBD1, the D call given in the table. TRBV21-1 is tagged as a pseudogene. This CDR3 has 14 residues. CDR3 sequence (DNA): TGTGCCAGCAGCTCCCTGGACAGGATTCACGAGCAGTACTTC. Amino acids: CASSSLDRIHEQYF.

The chain carries TRBV28 and TRBJ2-3, with 8 bases lining up with TRBD1. Germline lookup yields CDR1 MDHEN and CDR2 SYDVKM. The CDR3 has 15 amino acids. V dropped 5 bases and J dropped 3; count of bases not matched to a gene: 7. In DNA form, the CDR3 reads TGTGCCAGCAGTGGCAGGGGGCCCGGGACAGATACGCAGTATTTT. This codes for CASSGRGPGTDTQYF.

This chain uses TRBV29-1 with TRBJ2-5, with 8 bases identical to TRBD2. This CDR3 has 12 residues. After removal of 4 bases from V and 5 bases from J, the junction contained 3 bases not matched to a gene. Per the germline V gene, CDR1 is SQVTM and CDR2 is ANQGSEA. Written as DNA, the CDR3 is TGCAGCGTTGGAAGCGGGAGCGAGACCCAGTACTTC. The encoded protein is CSVGSGSETQYF.

The genes are TRBV24-1 and TRBJ2-3; 7 bases agree with TRBD2. Trimming took 4 bases from V and 0 from J; bases not matched to a gene: 6. This CDR3 region has 16 residues. CDR1 is KGHDR and CDR2 is SFDVKD in the germline V gene. The CDR3 DNA reads as TGTGCCACCAGTGACCCGACTAGCTCAAGCACAGATACGCAGTATTTT. It encodes CATSDPTSSSTDTQYF.

This clonotype was picked up a small number of times. This chain uses TRBV4-2 with TRBJ2-7; possible D gene TRBD1, 6 bases. V was pared by 4 bases and J by 4 bases, with 17 bases between. Germline CDR1 is LGHNA and CDR2 is YNFKEQ. CDR3 size: 15 residues. CDR3 region: CASSPPGVREYEQYF. As DNA, the CDR3 is TGTGCCAGCAGCCCCCCAGGGGTCAGGGAATACGAGCAGTACTTC.

The rearrangement uses TRBV12-3 or TRBV12-4 and TRBJ2-7; D might be TRBD2 (5 bases). V lost 3 bases to trimming and J lost 5 bases, with 8 bases between them. This CDR3 has 12 residues. The CDR3 DNA reads as TGTGCCAGCAGTTTCGGGAACGACGAGCAGTACTTC. Amino acids: CASSFGNDEQYF.

For the CDR3, the DNA is TGCAGTGCTAGGATAGCGATCAATGAGCAGTACTTC. Translation: CSARIAINEQYF. The chain joins TRBV20-1 to TRBJ2-5; D might be TRBD2 (5 bases). This CDR3 has 12 amino acids. Trimming shortened V by 3 bases and J by 11 bases, and 16 bases separated the two germline ends. CDR1 is DFQATT and CDR2 is SNEGSKA in the germline V gene (reference sequence).

This clonotype appeared once. The CDR3 bases are TGTGCCAGCAGCATCGGGGGGGCGGACAATCAGCCCCAGCATTTT. Encoded protein: CASSIGGADNQPQHF. V gene TRBV28 combines with J gene TRBJ1-5; a possible D gene is TRBD1 (6 bases). V lost 6 bases and J lost 3, with 15 bases in between. There are 15 residues in the CDR3. The germline gives CDR1 MDHEN, CDR2 SYDVKM.

This clonotype occurred once. The chain uses TRBV21-1 and TRBJ2-7; the table gives TRBD2 as D, unverified against the DNA. TRBV21-1 is assigned pseudogene status. There are 22 residues in the CDR3. CDR3 amino acids: CASSKDPRATSGRIRSSYEQYF. The CDR3 DNA reads TGTGCCAGCAGCAAAGACCCCCGGGCGACTAGCGGGAGGATCCGTAGCTCCTACGAGCAGTACTTC.

This clonotype was counted at least ten times. V and J are TRBV5-1 and TRBJ2-1; D is uncertain. The V gene lost 1 base and the J gene lost 6 bases, with 5 bases spanning the gap. The CDR3 loop spans 12 amino acids. From germline, CDR1 is SGHRS and CDR2 YFSETQ. The CDR3 spells CASSLPGNEQFF. CDR3 in DNA: TGCGCCAGCAGCTTGCCTGGCAATGAGCAGTTCTTC.

The V and J genes are TRBV20-1 and TRBJ2-7, with TRBD2 matching 10 bases. The ends lost 1 base at V and 7 bases at J; junction bases unmatched: 10. This CDR3 has 15 amino acids. Germline loops: CDR1 DFQATT, CDR2 SNEGSKA (reference sequence). DNA for the CDR3: TGCAGTGCTAGAGGAAATAGCGGGAGGTACAATGAGCAGTACTTC. Translating it yields CSARGNSGRYNEQYF.

The V and J genes are TRBV11-2 and TRBJ2-3, with D tentatively TRBD1 (5 bases). V was clipped by 10 bases and J by 1 base, with 15 bases between them. Germline-derived CDR1 and CDR2 are SGHAT and FQNNGV. The CDR3 length is 14 residues. The CDR3 here is CATQGGARTDTQYF. The DNA of the CDR3 is TGTGCCACCCAAGGTGGGGCTCGCACAGATACGCAGTATTTT.

The rearrangement joins TRBV7-8 to TRBJ2-4; D not certain. The J call may be in error: the DNA end matches TRBJ2-5 better. The germline CDR1 and CDR2 sequences are SGHVS and FQNEAQ. The CDR3 consists of 12 residues. The CDR3 loop reads CASSPLLETQYF. The CDR3 nucleotides are TGTGCCAGCAGCCCGCTTCTAGAGACCCAGTACTTC.

The rearrangement joins TRBV4-1 to TRBJ2-7; 9 nucleotides align to TRBD1. Germline trimming cut 2 bases from V and 2 bases from J; bases unmatched to any gene: 4. Looked up from germline, CDR1 is MGHRA and CDR2 is YSYEKL. The CDR3 loop spans 15 amino acids. Written as DNA, the CDR3 is TGCGCCAGCAGCCAAAGGACAGGGGAAGCCTACGAGCAGTACTTC. It translates to CASSQRTGEAYEQYF.

The chain employs TRBV7-9 and TRBJ1-4; D unresolved. V lost 1 base and J 8 bases, leaving 11 bases between the germline ends. The germline V gene encodes CDR1 SEHNR and CDR2 FQNEAQ (reference sequence). CDR3 size: 14 residues. The CDR3 loop is CASSLVEGVEKLFF. The CDR3 DNA is TGTGCCAGCAGCTTAGTTGAGGGAGTCGAAAAACTGTTTTTT.